The clone carrying this T cell receptor beta chain was observed a few times. This sample was included in a study of regulatory T cells in long-lasting Graves disease. Libraries of TCR beta came from iRepertoire HTBI primers plus Arm-PCR of CDR3 regions. TCRdb fed the multiplex PCR reads into MiXCR, producing one record per CDR3 protein. Among 400,000 to 500,000 distinct CDR3 sequences, 12% to 15% were seen once, and the ten largest hold over 15%. From germline, CDR1 is SNHLY and CDR2 FYNNEI. V was cut by 3 bases and J by 5 bases, with 14 bases left in between. The CDR3 consists of 14 residues. Time point denoted: newly diagnosed GD, antithyroid drugs for less than 3 months. Researchers made the TCR library from RNA that was extracted from PBMCs. In this cohort, patients came from an endocrinology department located in Xi'an, China. These data also featured in a second study, about T cells in Graves' hyperthyroidism and ophthalmopathy. This second study says: Researchers ran a first-round RT-PCR on the TCR CDR3 using the HTBI primer set.

The clonotype comes from a woman aged 50 to 60 with Graves disease. The V call is TRBV2, the J call TRBJ2-7, with D tentatively TRBD2 (6 bases). Here the sequenced sample was peripheral blood mononuclear cells (PBMCs), taken at new diagnosis, from a patient treated with antithyroid drugs. The CDR3 sequence: CASSEGGTTDEQYF. The CDR3, as DNA: TGTGCCAGCAGTGAGGGCGGGACCACGGACGAGCAGTACTTC.